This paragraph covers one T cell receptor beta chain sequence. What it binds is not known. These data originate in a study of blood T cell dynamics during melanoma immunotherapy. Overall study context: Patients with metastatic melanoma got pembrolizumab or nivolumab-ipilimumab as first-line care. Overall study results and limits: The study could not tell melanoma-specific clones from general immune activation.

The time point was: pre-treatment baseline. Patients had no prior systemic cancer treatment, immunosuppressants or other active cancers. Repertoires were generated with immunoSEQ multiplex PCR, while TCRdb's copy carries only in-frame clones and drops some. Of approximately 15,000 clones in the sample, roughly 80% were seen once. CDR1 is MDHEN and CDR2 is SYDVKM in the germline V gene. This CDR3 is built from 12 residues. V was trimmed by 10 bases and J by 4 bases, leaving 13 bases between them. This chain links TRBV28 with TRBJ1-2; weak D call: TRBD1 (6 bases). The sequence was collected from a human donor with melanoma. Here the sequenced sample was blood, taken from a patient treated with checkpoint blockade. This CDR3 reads CATRTGSYGYTF. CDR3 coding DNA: TGTGCCACCCGTACAGGGAGCTATGGCTACACCTTC.